This T cell receptor beta chain emerged from a study of blood T cells in healthy people across ages. PCR was performed a second time for about 7 to 11 cycles using a sample-barcoded 5' primer and a J-beta primer mix. TCRdb analysed the 5' RACE reads with MiXCR anew, one entry per CDR3 protein. The sample consists of over a million distinct CDR3 sequences, 59% of them appearing once. They isolated at least 6 million PBMCs from each sample. The germline V gene encodes CDR1 SQVTM and CDR2 ANQGSEA. Trimming cost V 7 bases and J 4 bases, with 11 bases left between them. The CDR3 has 12 residues. Material for sequencing was blood. The receptor was derived from a man aged 18-30 years in good health. The chain joins TRBV29-1 to TRBJ1-5; tentatively, D is TRBD1 (6 bases). Here the CDR3 reads CSAGQTNQPQHF. In DNA, the CDR3 is TGCAGCGCTGGACAGACGAATCAGCCCCAGCATTTT.